The clone carrying this T cell receptor (beta chain) has just a few counts. Antigen specificity is unknown. The source of the sample is a study of T cells in Graves' hyperthyroidism and ophthalmopathy. This CDR3 spans 15 amino acids. In germline, CDR1 is SGHTA, CDR2 FQGTGA. Trimming shortened V by 3 bases and J by 0 bases, and 6 bases separated the two germline ends. Template material for amplifying TCR beta CDR3 regions consisted of RNA transcripts. The primer set for the first-round RT-PCR of the TCR CDR3 was HTBI. TCRdb analysed the multiplex PCR reads with MiXCR anew, one entry per CDR3 protein. The sample holds hundreds of thousands of distinct CDR3 sequences, roughly 14% seen once. Study results and caveats: Ophthalmopathy stood apart from stable hyperthyroidism in a 13 V-J model.

This chain connects TRBV7-3 to TRBJ2-6; D is ambiguous. Input material: blood. The source is a man younger than 35 with Graves' ophthalmopathy. Here the CDR3 reads CASSFILSGANVLTF. CDR3 bases: TGTGCCAGCAGCTTCATCCTCTCTGGGGCCAACGTCCTGACTTTC. Together with reference TRBV7-3 and TRBJ2-6, the CDR3 gives the full variable domain: GAGVSQTPSNKVTEKGKYVELRCDPISGHTALYWYRQSLGQGPEFLIYFQGTGAADDSGLPNDRFFAVRPEGSVSTLKIQRTERGDSAVYLCASSFILSGANVLTFGAGSRLTVL.